This TCR beta chain was recovered during a study of T cells after yellow fever vaccination. Between the trimmed V and J ends, which lost 0 bases and 1 base, there was a span of 12 bases. The CDR3 has 16 amino acids. Germline-derived CDR1 and CDR2 are SGDLS and YYNGEE. One entry per CDR3 protein results from TCRdb running MiXCR on the 5' RACE reads. The top ten hold about 1% of the sample, which has 230,000 or so distinct CDR3 sequences, approximately 6.7% seen once. This clonotype was counted ten times or more. The clonotype originates from a man younger than 45 who received the YFV17D yellow fever vaccine. The material was CD4+ T cells sorted from PBMCs, obtained on the day of the yellow fever booster vaccination. The gene calls are TRBV9 and TRBJ2-3; possible D gene TRBD2, 6 bases. The CDR3 DNA sequence: TGTGCCAGCAGCGTAGGGGGGTCTAGCGGCACAGATACGCAGTATTTT. This translates into CASSVGGSSGTDTQYF.